The present T cell receptor beta chain was sequenced within a study of blood T cell repertoires in COVID-19. Profiled with immunoSEQ multiplex PCR; TCRdb holds only in-frame clones, not every one. The table has over 350,000 clones, 85% to 90% seen once. This CDR3 region has 16 residues. CDR1 is SGHTA and CDR2 is FQGNSA in the germline V gene. The V gene end was trimmed by 5 bases and the J gene end by 4 bases; junction bases not matched to a gene: 4. This clone was recorded once. Sequences were obtained from PBMCs or T cells enriched from blood (not recorded which). The sequence was obtained from a woman aged 30 to 39 with acute COVID-19. The V and J genes are TRBV7-2 and TRBJ2-2; 13 positions agree with TRBD2. This CDR3 is CASSLRLAGGTGELFF. The CDR3 coding sequence is TGTGCCAGCAGCCTCCGACTAGCGGGAGGCACCGGGGAGCTGTTTTTT.